This T cell receptor (beta chain) was sequenced in a study of blood T cell repertoires in COVID-19. Study background: Researchers got acute and convalescent COVID-19 samples from the United States, Italy and Spain. The analysed material was cDNA or gDNA that came from T cells, B-cell-depleted T cells, or PBMCs.

Per the original methods: How many nucleated cells were present was estimated from reference gene primer amplification. Assay: immunoSEQ multiplex PCR; the TCRdb copy retains only in-frame clones and omits some. V and J calls and clone size come straight from that table; D and trimming were deduced from the DNA. The data show around 50,000 clones, 82% seen once. The sequencing input was peripheral blood. The sequence came from an older man with COVID-19, enrolled during active disease.

CDR3 region: CASSVLMWGGNTEAFF. The CDR3, as DNA: TGTGCCAGCAGCGTCCTCATGTGGGGGGGGAACACTGAAGCTTTCTTT. The rearrangement links TRBV7-2 to TRBJ1-1, with a tentative D call TRBD1 (5 bases). The CDR3 totals 16 residues. V was pared by 5 bases and J by 1 base, with 17 bases between. Germline CDR1 reads SGHTA; CDR2 reads FQGNSA.